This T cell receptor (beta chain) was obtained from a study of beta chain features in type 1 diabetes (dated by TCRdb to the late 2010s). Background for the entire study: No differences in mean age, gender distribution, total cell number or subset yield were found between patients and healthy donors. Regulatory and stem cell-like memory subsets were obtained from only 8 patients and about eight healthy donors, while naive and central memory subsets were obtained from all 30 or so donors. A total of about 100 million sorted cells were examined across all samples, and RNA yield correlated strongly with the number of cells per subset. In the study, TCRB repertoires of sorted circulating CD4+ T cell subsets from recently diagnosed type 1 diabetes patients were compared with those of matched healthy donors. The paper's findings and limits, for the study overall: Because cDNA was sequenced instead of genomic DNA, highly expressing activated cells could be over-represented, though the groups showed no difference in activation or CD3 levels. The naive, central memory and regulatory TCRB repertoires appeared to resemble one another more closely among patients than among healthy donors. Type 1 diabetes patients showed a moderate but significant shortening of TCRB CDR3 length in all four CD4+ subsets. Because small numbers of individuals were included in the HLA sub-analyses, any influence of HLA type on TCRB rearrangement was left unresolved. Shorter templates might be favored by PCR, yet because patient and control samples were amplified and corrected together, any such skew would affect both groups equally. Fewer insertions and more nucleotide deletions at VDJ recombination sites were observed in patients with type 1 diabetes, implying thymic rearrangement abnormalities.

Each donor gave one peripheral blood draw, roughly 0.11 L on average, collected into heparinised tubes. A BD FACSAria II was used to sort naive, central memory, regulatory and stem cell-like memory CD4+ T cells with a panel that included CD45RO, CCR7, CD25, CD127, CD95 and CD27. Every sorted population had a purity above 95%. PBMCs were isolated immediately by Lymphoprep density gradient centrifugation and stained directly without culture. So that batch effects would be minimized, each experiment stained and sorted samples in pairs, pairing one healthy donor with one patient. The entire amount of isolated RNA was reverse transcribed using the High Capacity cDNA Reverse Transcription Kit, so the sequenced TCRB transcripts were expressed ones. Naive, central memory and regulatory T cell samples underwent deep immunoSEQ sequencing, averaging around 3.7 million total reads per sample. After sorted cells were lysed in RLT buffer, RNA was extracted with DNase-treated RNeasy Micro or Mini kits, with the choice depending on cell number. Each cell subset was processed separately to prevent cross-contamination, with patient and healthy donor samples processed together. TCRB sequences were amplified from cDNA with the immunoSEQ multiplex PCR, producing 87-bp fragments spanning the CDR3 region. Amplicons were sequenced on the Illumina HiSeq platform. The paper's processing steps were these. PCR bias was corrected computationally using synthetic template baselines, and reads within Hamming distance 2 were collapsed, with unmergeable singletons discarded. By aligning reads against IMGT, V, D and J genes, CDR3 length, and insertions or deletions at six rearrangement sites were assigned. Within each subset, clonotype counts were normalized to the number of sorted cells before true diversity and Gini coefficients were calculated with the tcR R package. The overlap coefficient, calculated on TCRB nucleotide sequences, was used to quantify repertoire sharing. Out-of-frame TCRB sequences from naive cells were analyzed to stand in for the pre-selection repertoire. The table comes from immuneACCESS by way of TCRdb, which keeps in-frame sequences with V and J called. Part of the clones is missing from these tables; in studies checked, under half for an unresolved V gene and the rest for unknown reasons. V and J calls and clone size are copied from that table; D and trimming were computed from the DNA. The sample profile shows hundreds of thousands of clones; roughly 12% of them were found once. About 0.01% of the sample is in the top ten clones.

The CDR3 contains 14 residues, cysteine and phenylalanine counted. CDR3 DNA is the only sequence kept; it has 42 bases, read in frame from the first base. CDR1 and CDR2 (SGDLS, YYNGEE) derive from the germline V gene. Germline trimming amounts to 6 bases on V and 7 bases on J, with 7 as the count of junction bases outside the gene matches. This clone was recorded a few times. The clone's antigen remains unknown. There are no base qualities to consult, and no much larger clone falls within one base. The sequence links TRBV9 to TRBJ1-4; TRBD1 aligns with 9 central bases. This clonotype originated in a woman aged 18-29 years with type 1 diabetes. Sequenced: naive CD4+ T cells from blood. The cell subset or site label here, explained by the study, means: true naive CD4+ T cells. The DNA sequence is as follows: TGTGCCAGCAACAGGGGGCAAGGGGGTGAAAAACTGTTTTTT. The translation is CASNRGQGGEKLFF.